Listed below are T cell receptor beta chains from one sample, sequenced in a study of T cells in Graves' hyperthyroidism and ophthalmopathy. MiXCR, applied by TCRdb to the multiplex PCR reads, yields one record per CDR3 protein. The table records roughly 500,000 distinct CDR3 sequences, around a quarter of them present only once. Material for sequencing was blood. The receptors derive from a woman aged 30 to 39 with Graves' ophthalmopathy. Each CDR3 is given with its conserved first and last residue. The D gene is left open where the match is weak. Expanded clones are given a class, and other clones once, few, many or no size at all.

size: few; V: TRBV19; D: TRBD1; J: TRBJ1-1; DNA: TGTGCCAGCAGCGTGGGACAGGCGAACTCTGAAGCTTTCTTT; CDR3: CASSVGQANSEAFF
size: NA; V: TRBV5-1; D: TRBD1; J: TRBJ2-5; DNA: TGCGCCAGCTACCCCTTGACAGGGAGACCCCAGTACTTC; CDR3: CASYPLTGRPQYF
size: many; V: TRBV7-3; D: NA; J: TRBJ1-1; DNA: TGTGCCAGCAGCCCCCGGGGACCGACGAACACTGAAGCTTTCTTT; CDR3: CASSPRGPTNTEAFF
size: NA; V: TRBV7-3; D: TRBD1; J: TRBJ1-2; DNA: TGTGCCAGCAGCGTAACGGGACAGGGGGGCCATGGCTACACCTTC; CDR3: CASSVTGQGGHGYTF
size: many; V: TRBV12-3/TRBV12-4; D: NA; J: TRBJ1-1; DNA: TGTGCCAGCAGTTTAGTTTTACGTCCGGAGAACACTGAAGCTTTCTTT; CDR3: CASSLVLRPENTEAFF
size: many; V: TRBV7-2; D: TRBD2; J: TRBJ2-1; DNA: TGTGCCAGCAGCTTAGACGGGGGGGCCTACAATGAGCAGTTCTTC; CDR3: CASSLDGGAYNEQFF
size: NA; V: TRBV20-1; D: TRBD1; J: TRBJ1-2; DNA: TGCAGTGCTAGAAATCCCGGGACAGCTAACTATGGCTACACCTTC; CDR3: CSARNPGTANYGYTF
size: NA; V: TRBV6-2/TRBV6-3; D: NA; J: TRBJ2-2; DNA: TGTGCCAGCACCCTCCGGTTGGGGACGCCTAACACCGGGGAGCTGTTTTTT; CDR3: CASTLRLGTPNTGELFF
size: many; V: TRBV2; D: NA; J: TRBJ1-1; DNA: TGTGCCAGCACCCGGGGCACAACGAACACTGAAGCTTTCTTT; CDR3: CASTRGTTNTEAFF
size: few; V: TRBV3-1; D: NA; J: TRBJ2-4; DNA: TGTGCCAGCAGCCAATTGGGAAACATTCAGTACTTC; CDR3: CASSQLGNIQYF
size: many; V: TRBV7-9; D: TRBD1; J: TRBJ2-7; DNA: TGTGCCAGCAGCCGAGGGGGCATCGACTCCTACGAGCAGTACTTC; CDR3: CASSRGGIDSYEQYF
size: many; V: TRBV7-8; D: TRBD2; J: TRBJ2-3; DNA: TGTGCCAGCAGCTTAGCCCGGACTAGCGGAGTCACAGATACGCAGTATTTT; CDR3: CASSLARTSGVTDTQYF
size: many; V: TRBV20-1; D: NA; J: TRBJ2-7; DNA: TGCAGTGCCGCCGGGAGTCGCACAGACAACTACGAGCAGTACTTC; CDR3: CSAAGSRTDNYEQYF
size: many; V: TRBV15; D: NA; J: TRBJ2-4; DNA: TGTGCCACCAGCAGAGATCGAGGAGGGGGTGGCATTCAGTACTTC; CDR3: CATSRDRGGGGIQYF
size: many; V: TRBV11-2; D: NA; J: TRBJ2-7; DNA: TGTGCCAGCACCTCCTCACGGGGTTTTACGGCCTACGAGCAGTACTTC; CDR3: CASTSSRGFTAYEQYF